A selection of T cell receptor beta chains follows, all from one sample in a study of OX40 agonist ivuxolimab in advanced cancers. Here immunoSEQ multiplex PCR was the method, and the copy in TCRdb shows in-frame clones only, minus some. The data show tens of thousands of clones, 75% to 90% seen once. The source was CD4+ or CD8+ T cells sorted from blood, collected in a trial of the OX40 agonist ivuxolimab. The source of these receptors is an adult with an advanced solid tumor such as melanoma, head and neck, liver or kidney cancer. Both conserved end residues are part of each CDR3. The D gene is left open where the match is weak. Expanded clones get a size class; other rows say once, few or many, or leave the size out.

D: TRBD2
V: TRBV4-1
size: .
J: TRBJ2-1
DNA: TGCGCCAGCAGCCACGAACCGGGACTAGCGGGAGGGATATACAATGAGCAGTTCTTC
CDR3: CASSHEPGLAGGIYNEQFF

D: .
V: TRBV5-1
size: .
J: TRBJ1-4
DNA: TGCGCCAGCAGTTATCAGGGAGCAACTAATGAAAAACTGTTTTTT
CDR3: CASSYQGATNEKLFF

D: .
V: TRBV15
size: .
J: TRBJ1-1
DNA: TGTGCCACCAGCCCAGGGTTTGAGGTAGCTTTCTTT
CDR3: CATSPGFEVAFF

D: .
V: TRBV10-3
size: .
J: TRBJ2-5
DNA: TGTGCCATCAGTCATGCAGGGGTGGCAGAGACCCAGTACTTC
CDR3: CAISHAGVAETQYF

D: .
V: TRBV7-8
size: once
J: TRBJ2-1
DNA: TGTGCCAGCAGCTTTTTCAGGGAGGTGAAGGCTGAGCAGTTCTTC
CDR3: CASSFFREVKAEQFF

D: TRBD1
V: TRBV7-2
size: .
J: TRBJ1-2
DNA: TGTGCCAGCAGCCCCAGCGCTGGGACAGGGACGAAAAGCTACACCTTC
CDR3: CASSPSAGTGTKSYTF

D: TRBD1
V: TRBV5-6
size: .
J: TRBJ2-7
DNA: TGTGCCAGCAGCCTTGAAGGACAGGGCTTCTACGAGCAGTACTTC
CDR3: CASSLEGQGFYEQYF

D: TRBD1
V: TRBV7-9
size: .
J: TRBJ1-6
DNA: TGTGCCAGCAGCCGCCGGGACAGCTGGACGAATTCACCCCTCCACTTT
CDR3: CASSRRDSWTNSPLHF

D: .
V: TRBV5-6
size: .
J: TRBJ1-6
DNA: TGTGCCAGCACCTTCATCGGGGCGTTAAATTCACCCCTCCACTTT
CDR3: CASTFIGALNSPLHF

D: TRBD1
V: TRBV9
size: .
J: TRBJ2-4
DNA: TGTGCCAGCAGCGTAGGAGGTGGACAGGGTGGGGCCAAAAACATTCAGTACTTC
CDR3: CASSVGGGQGGAKNIQYF

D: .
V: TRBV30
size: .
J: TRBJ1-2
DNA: TGTGCCTGGAGAAAAGGGGGCTACACCTTC
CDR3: CAWRKGGYTF

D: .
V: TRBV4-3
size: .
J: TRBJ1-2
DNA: TGCGCCAGCAGCCCCCTCGATGGGGGGGGCTACACCTTC
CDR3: CASSPLDGGGYTF

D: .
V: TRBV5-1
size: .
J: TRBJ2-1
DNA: TGCGCCAGCAGCCCGGCCGGAGGGAATTACAATGAGCAGTTCTTC
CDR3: CASSPAGGNYNEQFF

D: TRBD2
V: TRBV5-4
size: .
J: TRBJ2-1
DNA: TGTGCCAGCAGCTTAGGGACTAACAATGAGCAGTTCTTC
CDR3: CASSLGTNNEQFF

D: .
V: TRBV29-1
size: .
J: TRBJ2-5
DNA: TGCAGCGTTGAAGAGGCCCTCCAAGAGACCCAGTACTTC
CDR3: CSVEEALQETQYF

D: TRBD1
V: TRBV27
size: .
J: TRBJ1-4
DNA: TGTGCCAGCAGTCCCGGGACAGGGAAAGGGGAAAAACTGTTTTTT
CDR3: CASSPGTGKGEKLFF

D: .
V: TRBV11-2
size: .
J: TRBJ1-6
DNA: TGTGCCAGCAGCTTAGTGGAGGCTAGGGCCTATAATTCACCCCTCCACTTT
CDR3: CASSLVEARAYNSPLHF

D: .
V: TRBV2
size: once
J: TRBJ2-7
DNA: TGTGCCAGCAGACTAGGGTATCCCGAGCAGTACTTC
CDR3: CASRLGYPEQYF

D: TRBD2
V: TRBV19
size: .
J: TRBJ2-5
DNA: TGTGCCAGTAGTATTAAGTCTTGGCTAGCGGAACAAGAGACCCAGTACTTC
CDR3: CASSIKSWLAEQETQYF

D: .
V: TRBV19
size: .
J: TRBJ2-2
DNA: TGTGCCAGTAGTTTCAGGGTTGAGGAGCTGTTTTTT
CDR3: CASSFRVEELFF

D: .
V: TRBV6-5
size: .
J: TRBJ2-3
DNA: TGTGCCAGCAGTTACTTGGGACGGGTGGATACGCAGTATTTT
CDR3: CASSYLGRVDTQYF

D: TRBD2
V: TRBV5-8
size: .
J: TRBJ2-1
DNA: TGTGCCAGCAGTACGGGACTAGCGGGAGGTGTCTACAATGAGCAGTTCTTC
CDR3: CASSTGLAGGVYNEQFF

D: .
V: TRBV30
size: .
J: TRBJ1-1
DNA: TGTGCCTGGAGTGGAGGGCAGGCGGACACTGAAGCTTTCTTT
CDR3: CAWSGGQADTEAFF

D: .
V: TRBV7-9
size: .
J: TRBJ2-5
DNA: TGTGCCAGCACGAGGGGGGAGACCTCGGAGACCCAGTACTTC
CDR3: CASTRGETSETQYF

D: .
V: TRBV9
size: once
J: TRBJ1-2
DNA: TGTGCCAGCAGCGTAGAGGAGGGCAGCCACACCTTC
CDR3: CASSVEEGSHTF